One sample yielded the 14 T cell receptor beta chains listed below, sequenced in a study of blood T cell repertoires in COVID-19 (dated by TCRdb to the early 2020s). The library was prepared using the immunoSEQ multiplex PCR assay. TCRdb mirrors the immuneACCESS table, restricted to in-frame sequences. Some clones are absent from its copies; in checked studies, under half trace to an unresolved V gene, and the reason for the others is unknown. The sample table contains 55,000 to 70,000 clones; only one count was recorded for about 83% of them. In total, the top ten clones hold 23% of the sample. The sequenced sample consisted of peripheral blood. The receptor source for this set is a human donor in a cohort sampled during active COVID-19.

The chain has TRBV28 and TRBJ2-1, with TRBD2 matching 7 bases. V dropped 4 bases and J dropped 3; count of bases not matched to a gene: 6. CDR1 is MDHEN, CDR2 SYDVKM, per germline. This CDR3 comprises 15 residues. The CDR3 sequence is CASSSSSGFYNEQFF. The CDR3 DNA reads as TGTGCCAGCAGTTCCTCTAGCGGCTTCTACAATGAGCAGTTCTTC.

The chain recombines TRBV9 with TRBJ1-6; 7 nucleotides align to TRBD1. Trimming at V came to 2 bases and at J to 7 bases, leaving 3 bases not matched to a gene. Germline V gene data show CDR1 as SGDLS and CDR2 as YYNGEE. The CDR3 covers 14 residues. CDR3 sequence reads: CASSVGTANSPLHF. Here the CDR3 DNA reads TGTGCCAGCAGCGTCGGGACAGCAAATTCACCCCTCCACTTT. The whole variable domain, remainder taken from reference TRBV9 and TRBJ1-6, is DSGVTQTPKHLITATGQRVTLRCSPRSGDLSVYWYQQSLDQGLQFLIQYYNGEERAKGNILERFSAQQFPDLHSELNLSSLELGDSALYFCASSVGTANSPLHFGNGTRLTVT.

The chain couples TRBV5-4 to TRBJ1-4; 8 bases match TRBD1. J gave up 0 bases and V 4 bases, and 2 bases lay outside the gene matches. The CDR3 length is 15 residues. The V gene's germline CDR1 is SGHNT and CDR2 YYREEE (reference sequence). The CDR3 here is CASSMTGATNEKLFF. The DNA for the CDR3 is TGTGCCAGCAGCATGACAGGGGCAACTAATGAAAAACTGTTTTTT.

This clone occurred once. The chain combines TRBV28 with TRBJ2-6; 10 bases map to TRBD1. The germline V gene encodes CDR1 MDHEN and CDR2 SYDVKM. Trimming at V came to 2 bases and at J to 2 bases, leaving 9 bases not matched to a gene. There are 19 residues in the CDR3. Here the CDR3 reads CASSLRTGGLIAGANVLTF. The CDR3 DNA is TGTGCCAGCAGTTTACGGACAGGGGGTTTAATTGCTGGGGCCAACGTCCTGACTTTC.

V gene TRBV10-1 combines with J gene TRBJ2-1; 7 bases are shared with TRBD2. After removal of 8 bases from V and 9 bases from J, the junction contained 10 bases not matched to a gene. The CDR3 sequence is 13 residues long. CDR1 is WNHNN and CDR2 is SYGVQD in the germline V gene (reference sequence). The CDR3 here is CASGGRLAAEQFF. CDR3 in DNA: TGCGCCAGCGGGGGTAGGCTAGCGGCTGAGCAGTTCTTC.

The chain recombines TRBV2 with TRBJ2-2; 8 nucleotides agree with TRBD1. The CDR3 contains 14 residues. V shed 4 bases and J 5 bases; nucleotides not matched to a gene: 3. Germline values: CDR1 SNHLY, CDR2 FYNNEI. The CDR3 sequence: CASSGTGRTGELFF. In DNA form, the CDR3 reads TGTGCCAGCAGTGGGACAGGGAGGACCGGGGAGCTGTTTTTT. The variable domain in full, completed from reference TRBV2 and TRBJ2-2, reads EPEVTQTPSHQVTQMGQEVILRCVPISNHLYFYWYRQILGQKVEFLVSFYNNEISEKSEIFDDQFSVERPDGSNFTLKIRSTKLEDSAMYFCASSGTGRTGELFFGEGSRLTVL.

This chain links TRBV28 with TRBJ2-1, with 13 bases lining up with TRBD2. This CDR3 contains 14 residues. Germline V gene sequence: CDR1 MDHEN, CDR2 SYDVKM. The trim removed 7 bases at V and 8 bases at J, leaving 5 bases unmatched. CDR3 sequence: CASTWTSGRYEQFF. CDR3 nucleotide sequence: TGTGCCAGCACGTGGACTAGCGGGAGATATGAGCAGTTCTTC.

The sample holds a few counts of this clone. The chain employs TRBV5-6 and TRBJ2-7, with no clear D. Germline V gene lookup returns CDR1 SGHDT and CDR2 YYEEEE. The V end was cut by 3 bases, the J end by 1 base, with 2 bases between. There are 11 residues in the CDR3. This CDR3 is CASSSSYEQYF. CDR3 nucleotide sequence: TGTGCCAGCAGCTCTTCCTACGAGCAGTACTTC.

This clone came up a few times. The chain is built from TRBV29-1 and TRBJ2-7, with 16 bases aligning to TRBD2. Trimming took 1 base from V and 2 from J; bases not matched to a gene: 11. The CDR3 consists of 19 residues. Germline assignment: CDR1 SQVTM and CDR2 ANQGSEA. The CDR3 DNA is TGCAGCGTTGAAGGCCCGGGACTAGCGGGAGGGCCTAGGCCCTACGAGCAGTACTTC. It yields the protein CSVEGPGLAGGPRPYEQYF.

The chain links TRBV6-2 or TRBV6-3 to TRBJ2-1; D perhaps matches TRBD2 (5 bases). The CDR3 is 13 amino acids. CDR1 MNHEY and CDR2 SVGEGT come from the germline V gene. V was trimmed by 6 bases and J by 5 bases, leaving 11 bases between them. The CDR3 nucleotides read TGTGCCAGCAGCAGGACTGGAGACAATGAGCAGTTCTTC. This sequence encodes CASSRTGDNEQFF.

This chain links TRBV9 with TRBJ2-5; D might be TRBD2 (5 bases). The V gene lost 1 base and the J gene lost 6 bases, with 16 bases spanning the gap. Germline V gene lookup returns CDR1 SGDLS and CDR2 YYNGEE. The CDR3 covers 15 residues. The CDR3 here is CASSVNGNGGQTQYF. The CDR3 DNA follows: TGTGCCAGCAGCGTAAACGGGAACGGCGGACAGACCCAGTACTTC. Based on the CDR3 plus reference TRBV9 and TRBJ2-5, the full variable domain is DSGVTQTPKHLITATGQRVTLRCSPRSGDLSVYWYQQSLDQGLQFLIQYYNGEERAKGNILERFSAQQFPDLHSELNLSSLELGDSALYFCASSVNGNGGQTQYFGPGTRLLVL.

This clone was recorded once. The chain couples TRBV6-2 or TRBV6-3 to TRBJ2-5; D may be TRBD2 (6 bases). V was trimmed by 1 base and J by 3 bases, leaving 12 bases between them. From germline, CDR1 is MNHEY and CDR2 SVGEGT. This CDR3 spans 15 amino acids. Here the CDR3 DNA reads TGTGCCAGCAGTTACTACTCCCGGGGGAAAGAGACCCAGTACTTC. Residues: CASSYYSRGKETQYF.

The rearrangement joins TRBV19 to TRBJ2-5, with a possible D match to TRBD1 (7 bases). The CDR3 contains 17 residues. CDR1 LNHDA and CDR2 SQIVND come from the germline V gene (reference sequence). Trimming pared 4 bases from V and 3 bases from J, leaving 21 bases between. The CDR3 DNA sequence: TGTGCCAGTAGTAGGCAGGGGGGAATTTGGCGTGAAGAGACCCAGTACTTC. Its protein is CASSRQGGIWREETQYF.

This clone was recorded a few times. The V and J genes are TRBV5-1 and TRBJ2-2; 11 bases are a match to TRBD2. The germline V gene encodes CDR1 SGHRS and CDR2 YFSETQ. This CDR3 region has 16 residues. J gave up 4 bases and V 2 bases, and 4 bases lay outside the gene matches. Here the CDR3 reads CASSFGTSGTTGELFF. CDR3 DNA: TGCGCCAGCAGCTTCGGGACTAGCGGCACCACCGGGGAGCTGTTTTTT.